This TCR beta chain was sequenced in a study of Tregs in tolerant kidney transplant recipients. Trimming removed 5 bases from V and 2 bases from J, with 10 bases in between. CDR1 is PRHDT and CDR2 is FYEKMQ in the germline V gene (reference sequence). The length of the CDR3 is 14 residues. Recipients received nonmyeloablative bone marrow transplants from related graft donors, with transient mixed chimerism. Turning to this clone: The CDR3 end falls 3 residues outside the read, so it is completed with the germline J gene.

Profiling relied on immunoSEQ multiplex PCR, and the TCRdb table lists in-frame clones only, not all of them. The table lists approximately 15,000 clones. The V and J genes are TRBV13 and TRBJ2-1, with D possibly being TRBD1 (6 bases). This clonotype originated in a human patient who received a combined kidney and bone marrow transplant. Some T cells may have come from the graft donor. The sequencing used CD8+ T cells from blood (PBMCs), collected 6 months after the transplant. CDR3 sequence: CASSERTAYNEQFF. CDR3 DNA, as far as it was read: TGTGCCAGCAGCGAAAGGACAGCCTACAATGAG.